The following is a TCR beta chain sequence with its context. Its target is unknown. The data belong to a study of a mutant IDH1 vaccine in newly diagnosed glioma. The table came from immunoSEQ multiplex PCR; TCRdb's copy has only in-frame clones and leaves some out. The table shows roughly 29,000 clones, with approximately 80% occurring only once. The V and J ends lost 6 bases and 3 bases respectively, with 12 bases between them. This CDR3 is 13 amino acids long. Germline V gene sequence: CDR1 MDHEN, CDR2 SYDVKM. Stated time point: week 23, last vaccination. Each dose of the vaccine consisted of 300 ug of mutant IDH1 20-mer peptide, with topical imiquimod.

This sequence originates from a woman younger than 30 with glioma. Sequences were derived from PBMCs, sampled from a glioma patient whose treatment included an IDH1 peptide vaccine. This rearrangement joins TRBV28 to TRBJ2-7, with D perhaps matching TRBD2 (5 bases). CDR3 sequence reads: CASRGLSNYEQYF. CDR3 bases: TGTGCCAGCAGAGGACTGAGCAACTACGAGCAGTACTTC.